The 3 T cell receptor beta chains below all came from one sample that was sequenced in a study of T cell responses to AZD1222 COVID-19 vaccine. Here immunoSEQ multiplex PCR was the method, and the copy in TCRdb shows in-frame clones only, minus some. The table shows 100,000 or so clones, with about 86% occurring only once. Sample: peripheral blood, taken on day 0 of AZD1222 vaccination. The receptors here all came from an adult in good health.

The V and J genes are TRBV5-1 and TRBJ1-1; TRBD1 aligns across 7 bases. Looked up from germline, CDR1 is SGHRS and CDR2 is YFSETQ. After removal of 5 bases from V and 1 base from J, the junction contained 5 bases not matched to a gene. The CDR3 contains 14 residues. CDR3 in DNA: TGCGCCAGCAGGAGGGGGCCCGGGAACACTGAAGCTTTCTTT. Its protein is CASRRGPGNTEAFF.

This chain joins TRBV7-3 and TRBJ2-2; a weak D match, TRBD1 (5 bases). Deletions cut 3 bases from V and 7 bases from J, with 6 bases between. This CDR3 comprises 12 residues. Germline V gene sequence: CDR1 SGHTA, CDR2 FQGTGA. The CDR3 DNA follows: TGTGCCAGCAGCTTTCAGGGCGGGGAGCTGTTTTTT. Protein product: CASSFQGGELFF.

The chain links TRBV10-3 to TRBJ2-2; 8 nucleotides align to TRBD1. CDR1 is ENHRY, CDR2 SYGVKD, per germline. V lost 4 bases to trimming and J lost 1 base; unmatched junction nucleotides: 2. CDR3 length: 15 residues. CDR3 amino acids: CAISAGTGNTGELFF. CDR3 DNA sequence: TGTGCCATCAGTGCCGGGACAGGGAACACCGGGGAGCTGTTTTTT.